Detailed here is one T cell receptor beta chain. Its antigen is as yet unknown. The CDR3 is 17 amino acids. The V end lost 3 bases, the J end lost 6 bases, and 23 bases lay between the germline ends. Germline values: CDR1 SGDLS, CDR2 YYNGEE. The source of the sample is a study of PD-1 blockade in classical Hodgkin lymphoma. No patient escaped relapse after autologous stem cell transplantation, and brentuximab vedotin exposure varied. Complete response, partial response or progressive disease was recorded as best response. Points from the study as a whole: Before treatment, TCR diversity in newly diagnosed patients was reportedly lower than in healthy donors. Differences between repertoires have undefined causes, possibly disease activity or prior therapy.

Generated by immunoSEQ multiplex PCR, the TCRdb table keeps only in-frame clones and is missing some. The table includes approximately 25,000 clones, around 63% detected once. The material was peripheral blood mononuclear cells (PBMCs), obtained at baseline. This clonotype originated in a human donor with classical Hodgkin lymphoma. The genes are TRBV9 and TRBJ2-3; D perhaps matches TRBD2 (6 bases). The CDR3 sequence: CASSGREKSQIGDTQYF. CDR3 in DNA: TGTGCCAGCAGCGGGCGGGAAAAGAGTCAAATTGGGGATACGCAGTATTTT.